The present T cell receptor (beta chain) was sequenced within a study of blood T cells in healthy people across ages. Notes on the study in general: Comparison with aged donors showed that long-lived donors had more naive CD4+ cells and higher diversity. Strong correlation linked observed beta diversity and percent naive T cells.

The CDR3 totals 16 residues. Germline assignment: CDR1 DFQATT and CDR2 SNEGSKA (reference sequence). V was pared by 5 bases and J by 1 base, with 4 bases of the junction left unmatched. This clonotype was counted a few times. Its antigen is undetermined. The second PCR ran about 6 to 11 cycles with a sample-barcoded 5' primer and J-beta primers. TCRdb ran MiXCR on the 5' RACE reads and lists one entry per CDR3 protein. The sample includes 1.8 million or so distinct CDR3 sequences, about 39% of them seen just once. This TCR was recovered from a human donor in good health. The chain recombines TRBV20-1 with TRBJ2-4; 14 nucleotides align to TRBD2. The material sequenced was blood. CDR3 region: CSAGRTSGGAKNIQYF. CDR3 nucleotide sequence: TGCAGTGCTGGCCGGACTAGCGGGGGGGCCAAAAACATTCAGTACTTC.